What follows are 29 T cell receptor beta chains derived from one specimen sequenced in a study of blood T cells in healthy people across ages. Primed by a sample-barcoded 5' primer and a J-beta primer mix, a second PCR proceeded for about 7 to 11 cycles. TCRdb reanalysed the 5' RACE reads using MiXCR and keeps one entry per CDR3 protein. Among approximately 780,000 distinct CDR3 sequences listed, 20% to 30% were seen once. This sample was also put to use in a study of T cells of mothers and their children.

Input material: blood. The origin of the receptors is a boy under 18 in good health.

This chain uses TRBV20-1 with TRBJ2-7; D call uncertain. CDR1 is DFQATT, CDR2 SNEGSKA, per germline (reference sequence). V was clipped by 6 bases and J by 2 bases, with 8 bases between them. CDR3 length: 11 residues. The CDR3 spells CSATAAYEQYF. DNA of the CDR3: TGCAGTGCAACAGCAGCCTACGAGCAGTACTTC.

A few counts support this clonotype. This chain uses TRBV9 with TRBJ2-7; D perhaps matches TRBD1 (6 bases). CDR1 is SGDLS and CDR2 is YYNGEE in the germline V gene. The CDR3 covers 16 residues. V lost 4 bases to trimming and J lost 1 base, with 18 bases between them. The DNA for the CDR3 is TGTGCCAGCAGCCCAGAACAGGGTGCTGAGTCCTACGAGCAGTACTTC. As protein: CASSPEQGAESYEQYF.

This clonotype was picked up a small number of times. The V call is TRBV9, the J call TRBJ2-7; TRBD2 might be the D (5 bases). V lost 0 bases to trimming and J lost 5 bases, with 18 bases between them. CDR3 length: 16 amino acids. Per the germline V gene, CDR1 is SGDLS and CDR2 is YYNGEE. The CDR3 loop reads CASSVDPRDSPDEQYF. The CDR3 DNA sequence: TGTGCCAGCAGCGTAGATCCCCGGGATTCCCCGGACGAGCAGTACTTC. Full variable domain (missing parts from reference TRBV9 and TRBJ2-7): DSGVTQTPKHLITATGQRVTLRCSPRSGDLSVYWYQQSLDQGLQFLIQYYNGEERAKGNILERFSAQQFPDLHSELNLSSLELGDSALYFCASSVDPRDSPDEQYFGPGTRLTVT.

Only a few counts were recorded for this clonotype. The genes are TRBV7-3 and TRBJ2-7; maybe TRBD1 (6 bases). The J call may be faulty, since TRBJ2-1 better matches the DNA end. CDR3 length equals 15 residues. Germline assignment: CDR1 SGHTA and CDR2 FQGTGA. The CDR3 reads CASSPDSLQVNEQFF. CDR3 nucleotides: TGTGCCAGCAGCCCGGACAGCCTCCAGGTCAATGAGCAGTTCTTC.

This clonotype came up a few times. The gene calls are TRBV6-1 and TRBJ2-2; tentative D call: TRBD2 (6 bases). V lost 4 bases and J lost 1, with 10 bases in between. CDR3 length: 15 residues. Germline lookup yields CDR1 MNHNS and CDR2 SASEGT. As DNA, the CDR3 is TGTGCCAGCAGTGCGGAGGGCGGGAACACCGGGGAGCTGTTTTTT. This encodes CASSAEGGNTGELFF.

This clonotype has only a few counts. The rearrangement joins TRBV30 to TRBJ2-1, with D hard to call. The better agreement between TRBJ2-5 and the DNA end casts doubt on the J call. Looked up from germline, CDR1 is GTSNPN and CDR2 is SVGIG (reference sequence). The CDR3 extends over 14 amino acids. CDR3 amino acids: CAWSIGVTGETQYF. In DNA, the CDR3 is TGTGCCTGGAGTATTGGGGTGACTGGGGAGACCCAGTACTTC.

This clonotype was seen more than once but under ten times. The V call is TRBV7-9, the J call TRBJ2-3; D possibly corresponds to TRBD1 (6 bases). Trimming cost V 5 bases and J 2 bases, with 17 bases left between them. Germline assignment: CDR1 SEHNR and CDR2 FQNEAQ (reference sequence). CDR3 length: 16 amino acids. DNA of the CDR3: TGTGCCAGCAGCCGTACCGGGACAAGTTCCACAGATACGCAGTATTTT. It specifies CASSRTGTSSTDTQYF.

Only a few counts were recorded for this clonotype. The chain recombines TRBV5-1 with TRBJ1-2, with D perhaps matching TRBD1 (5 bases). CDR1 is SGHRS, CDR2 YFSETQ, per germline. V dropped 4 bases and J dropped 4 bases, with 11 bases sitting between them. The CDR3 runs 13 residues. This CDR3 reads CASSAQGFYGYTF. DNA of the CDR3: TGCGCCAGCAGCGCCCAGGGCTTCTATGGCTACACCTTC.

The rearrangement uses TRBV5-1 and TRBJ2-5; D is ambiguous. The closer fit of TRBJ2-1 to the DNA end suggests the J call may be wrong. The germline V gene encodes CDR1 SGHRS and CDR2 YFSETQ. CDR3 length equals 14 residues. DNA for the CDR3: TGCGCCAGCAGCTTGGGATGGAGCCAAAGGGAGCAGTTCTTC. It encodes CASSLGWSQREQFF.

The chain is built from TRBV27 and TRBJ1-6; D not resolved. The CDR3 runs to 18 residues. Deletions cut 5 bases from V and 1 base from J, with 18 bases between. Germline V lookup: CDR1 MNHEY, CDR2 SMNVEV (reference sequence). The CDR3 nucleotides read TGTGCCAGCAGTCCGATCCTCCCTAGGGATTCCTATAATTCACCCCTCCACTTT. The encoded protein is CASSPILPRDSYNSPLHF.

This sequence joins TRBV28 and TRBJ2-7, with 9 bases identical to TRBD2. J lost 4 bases, V lost 4 bases, and 8 bases had no gene match. Germline V lookup: CDR1 MDHEN, CDR2 SYDVKM. The CDR3 runs to 15 residues. The CDR3 is CASSSPLAGRYEQYF. CDR3 DNA sequence: TGTGCCAGCAGTTCTCCGCTAGCGGGGAGGTACGAGCAGTACTTC.

In regard to this clonotype: One end of the junction fails to match germline, which may point to a read error. The V and J genes are TRBV6-6 and TRBJ2-7; D might be TRBD2 (5 bases). Germline CDR1 and CDR2: MNHNY and SVGAGI (reference sequence). The CDR3 extends over 18 amino acids. The CDR3 loop reads CTSSSQLDTRPYSYEQYF. The DNA for the CDR3 is TGTACCAGCAGTTCTCAACTAGATACTAGACCATACTCCTACGAGCAGTACTTC.

The chain joins TRBV5-1 to TRBJ1-6; TRBD1 aligns across 11 bases. V dropped 3 bases and J dropped 10; count of bases not matched to a gene: 6. The CDR3 length is 15 residues. The germline V gene has CDR1 SGHRS and CDR2 YFSETQ. CDR3 sequence reads: CASSSWDRGTSPLHF. The CDR3 DNA reads TGCGCCAGCAGCTCGTGGGACAGGGGGACGTCACCCCTCCACTTT.

This clonotype was observed a few times. The chain joins TRBV6-1 to TRBJ1-4, with 8 bases that match TRBD1. The germline gives CDR1 MNHNS, CDR2 SASEGT. CDR3 length: 15 residues. The V and J ends lost 2 bases and 9 bases, in that order; junction bases with no gene match: 8. The CDR3 sequence is CASSEPTGASKKLFF. For the CDR3, the DNA is TGTGCCAGCAGTGAACCGACAGGGGCGTCCAAAAAACTGTTTTTT.

This rearrangement joins TRBV6-6 to TRBJ2-5; D ambiguous. The tail of the sequence fits TRBJ2-7 better, so the J call may be wrong. This CDR3 contains 15 residues. Germline assignment: CDR1 MNHNY and CDR2 SVGAGI (reference sequence). CDR3 protein: CASSYGVPWVSEQYF. The DNA of the CDR3 is TGTGCCAGCAGTTACGGGGTTCCTTGGGTTAGCGAGCAGTACTTC.

The sample holds a few counts of this clonotype. V gene TRBV20-1 combines with J gene TRBJ1-2; D uncertain. Trimming took off 2 bases at V and 3 bases at J, with 10 bases between the two ends. The CDR3 has 13 residues. Looked up from germline, CDR1 is DFQATT and CDR2 is SNEGSKA (reference sequence). The CDR3 nucleotides read TGCAGTGCTAGACGTCGGGTGGACTATGGCTACACCTTC. This sequence encodes CSARRRVDYGYTF.

The V gene is TRBV10-2, the J gene TRBJ2-1; D is ambiguous. V lost 6 bases, J lost 5 bases, and 2 bases lay in between. CDR1 and CDR2 from the germline V gene are WSHSY and SAAADI. The CDR3 runs to 10 residues. DNA for the CDR3: TGCGCCAGCAGAAACAATGAGCAGTTCTTC. The encoded protein is CASRNNEQFF.

The V call is TRBV29-1, the J call TRBJ2-7; D is possibly TRBD1 (5 bases). Trimming took off 0 bases at V and 5 bases at J, with 14 bases between the two ends. This CDR3 contains 14 residues. CDR1 is SQVTM, CDR2 ANQGSEA, per germline. The CDR3 here is CSVEEGRDGDEQYF. The CDR3 DNA reads as TGCAGCGTTGAAGAGGGCAGGGATGGGGACGAGCAGTACTTC.

The V call is TRBV4-2, the J call TRBJ2-1; the match to TRBD2 covers 12 bases. CDR3 length: 16 residues. The V gene end was trimmed by 0 bases and the J gene end by 3 bases; junction bases not matched to a gene: 0. The V gene's germline CDR1 is LGHNA and CDR2 YNFKEQ. In DNA, the CDR3 is TGTGCCAGCAGCCAAGAGACTAGCGGGGGCTACAATGAGCAGTTCTTC. Translation: CASSQETSGGYNEQFF.

This chain links TRBV7-9 with TRBJ2-5; 7 bases are a match to TRBD1. This CDR3 contains 13 residues. V gave up 11 bases and J gave up 1 base; unmatched junction bases: 7. The germline gives CDR1 SEHNR, CDR2 FQNEAQ (reference sequence). The CDR3: CAVPRDSQETQYF. CDR3 coding DNA: TGTGCCGTACCCCGGGACAGCCAAGAGACCCAGTACTTC.

This chain connects TRBV7-2 to TRBJ2-3, with TRBD2 identical over 8 bases. The CDR3 has 17 residues. The V gene's germline CDR1 is SGHTA and CDR2 FQGNSA. V was pared by 5 bases and J by 3 bases, with 13 bases of the junction left unmatched. CDR3 coding DNA: TGTGCCAGCAGCCCCGTTGCGGGGGGATCGTTGACAGATACGCAGTATTTT. Translated: CASSPVAGGSLTDTQYF.

This clonotype was counted a few times. The chain joins TRBV9 to TRBJ2-2; D remains ambiguous. V was trimmed by 0 bases and J by 2 bases, leaving 8 bases between them. The germline V gene has CDR1 SGDLS and CDR2 YYNGEE. The CDR3 totals 15 residues. The chain's CDR3 is CASSVEDHNTGELFF. In nucleotides, the CDR3 is TGTGCCAGCAGCGTAGAGGACCACAACACCGGGGAGCTGTTTTTT.

CDR3 nucleotide sequence: TGCGCCAGCAGCCTCTCCGGGAGGGGGCGGGAAAAACTGTTTTTT. It specifies CASSLSGRGREKLFF. The rearrangement joins TRBV4-1 to TRBJ1-4; 7 bases are shared with TRBD1. Germline lookup yields CDR1 MGHRA and CDR2 YSYEKL. The J segment lost 8 bases and the V segment lost 4 bases, leaving 10 bases of the junction unmatched. The CDR3 covers 15 residues.

J is TRBJ2-1 and V is TRBV12-3 or TRBV12-4; 7 bases are shared with TRBD2. V gave up 5 bases and J gave up 6 bases; unmatched junction bases: 13. The CDR3 extends over 16 amino acids. The CDR3 DNA reads TGTGCCAGCAGTGATCTTCCCCAGCGGGGTTTCAATGAGCAGTTCTTC. It codes for CASSDLPQRGFNEQFF.

CDR3 coding DNA: TGTGCCAGCAGCCAAGGCCCTACAGAGAACTATGGCTACACCTTC. This encodes CASSQGPTENYGYTF. V is TRBV4-2 and J is TRBJ1-2; D call uncertain. The ends were cut back, 1 base at V and 2 bases at J, with 11 bases in the middle. Germline CDR1 LGHNA, CDR2 YNFKEQ. The CDR3 is 15 residues long.

The rearrangement uses TRBV2 and TRBJ2-2; perhaps TRBD2 as D (5 bases). The CDR3 contains 15 residues. CDR1 and CDR2 from the germline V gene are SNHLY and FYNNEI. The V end was cut by 5 bases, the J end by 2 bases, with 12 bases between. CDR3 in DNA: TGTGCCAGCAGTACCTCGGGGTTCAACACCGGGGAGCTGTTTTTT. This gives the protein CASSTSGFNTGELFF.

This clonotype was picked up a small number of times. The V gene is TRBV12-5, the J gene TRBJ1-1, with TRBD1 matching over 9 bases. Trimming at V came to 5 bases and at J to 4 bases, leaving 14 bases not matched to a gene. CDR3 length: 17 residues. Per germline, CDR1 LGHNT and CDR2 FRNRAP. The CDR3 is CASGATTQGAPGTEAFF. CDR3 sequence (DNA): TGTGCTAGTGGTGCAACGACACAGGGGGCGCCGGGCACTGAAGCTTTCTTT.

The genes are TRBV20-1 and TRBJ2-1, with D possibly matching TRBD1 (5 bases). The CDR3 has 14 amino acids. Trimming took off 5 bases at V and 0 bases at J, with 11 bases between the two ends. Germline V gene data show CDR1 as DFQATT and CDR2 as SNEGSKA (reference sequence). The CDR3 nucleotides read TGCAGTGCTCGGACACCAAGCTCCTACAATGAGCAGTTCTTC. Protein: CSARTPSSYNEQFF.

About this clonotype itself: A much larger clone differs by one base, so this may be a read error. The rearrangement links TRBV4-1 to TRBJ2-4; D ambiguous. The CDR3 spans 14 residues. Germline CDR1 reads MGHRA; CDR2 reads YSYEKL. For the CDR3, the DNA is TGCGTCAGCAGCCAAGTGGTAGCCAAAAACATTCAGTACTTC. Protein sequence: CVSSQVVAKNIQYF.